Below, 2 T cell receptor beta chains from the same sample are listed, as sequenced in a study of Ad26.COV2.S vaccination and SARS-CoV-2 variants. As for treatment: 19 received Ad26.COV2.S at low or high dose, single or two shots; about 5 received placebo; per-sample allocation not given. Sample collection was performed on day 63 after the first vaccine or placebo injection. Method: immunoSEQ multiplex PCR; TCRdb's copy keeps in-frame clones and lacks some. The sample carries fewer than 400,000 clones, about 86% recorded once. Sequenced material: peripheral blood, taken in a trial of Ad26.COV2.S vaccine versus placebo. The receptors here all came from a person aged 18-65 years who received the Ad26.COV2.S COVID-19 vaccine or a placebo.

This chain joins TRBV15 and TRBJ1-2; 12 positions agree with TRBD1. This CDR3 is built from 17 residues. V was clipped by 2 bases and J by 2 bases; unmatched bases: 6. CDR1 and CDR2 (germline): LNHNV, YYDKDF (reference sequence). This CDR3 reads CATSRPGQGATNYGYTF. In DNA, the CDR3 is TGTGCCACCAGCAGACCGGGACAGGGGGCGACGAACTATGGCTACACCTTC. The complete variable domain, with remaining parts taken from reference TRBV15 and TRBJ1-2, reads DAMVIQNPRYQVTQFGKPVTLSCSQTLNHNVMYWYQQKSSQAPKLLFHYYDKDFNNEADTPDNFQSRRPNTSFCFLDIRSPGLGDTAMYLCATSRPGQGATNYGYTFGSGTRLTVV.

The chain combines TRBV3-1 (or the pseudogene TRBV3-2) with TRBJ2-5, with D tentatively TRBD2 (7 bases). The germline CDR1 and CDR2 sequences are LGHDT and YNNKEL (reference sequence). V lost 8 bases, J lost 4 bases, and 17 bases lay in between. The CDR3 is 14 residues long. CDR3 protein: CASQPRGARETQYF. Here the CDR3 DNA reads TGTGCCAGCCAGCCACGGGGGGCGCGAGAGACCCAGTACTTC.